Shown below are 5 T cell receptor beta chains from a single sample sequenced in a study of cytomegalovirus exposure and HLA in healthy donors. The PCR ran on 60 Vbeta and 13 Jbeta primers. The assay was immunoSEQ multiplex PCR, and TCRdb's table has in-frame clones only and misses some. There are about 150,000 clones in the sample; approximately 80% occur only once, and more than 1.5% lies in the top ten. The specimen sequenced was PBMCs. These receptors came from a man in his late teens or twenties in good health and CMV-seronegative.

This clone has a single count. This rearrangement joins TRBV20-1 to TRBJ2-3, with TRBD2 identical over 7 bases. Unmatched junction bases numbered 1, after V lost 5 bases and J lost 5 bases. CDR1 and CDR2 from the germline V gene are DFQATT and SNEGSKA (reference sequence). CDR3 length: 11 residues. The DNA for the CDR3 is TGCAGTGCTTTAGCGGGAGATACGCAGTATTTT. Its translation is CSALAGDTQYF.

Concerning this clone itself: The identical CDR3 is also encoded by other nucleotide sequences in the sample. The gene calls are TRBV7-3 and TRBJ1-1; TRBD1 matches 8 bases. The V gene's germline CDR1 is SGHTA and CDR2 FQGTGA. The CDR3 totals 13 residues. After removal of 3 bases from V and 5 bases from J, the junction contained 2 bases not matched to a gene. CDR3 amino acids: CASSFGQGTEAFF. As DNA, the CDR3 is TGTGCCAGCAGCTTCGGACAGGGTACTGAAGCTTTCTTT.

The genes are TRBV2 and TRBJ1-2; 8 bases match TRBD1. The V gene end was trimmed by 6 bases and the J gene end by 3 bases; junction bases not matched to a gene: 6. CDR1 and CDR2 (germline): SNHLY, FYNNEI. This CDR3 is built from 14 residues. CDR3 sequence: CASRAGQGDYGYTF. The CDR3 DNA is TGTGCCAGCAGGGCAGGACAGGGCGACTATGGCTACACCTTC. Looking up the rest from reference TRBV2 and TRBJ1-2 gives the full variable domain: EPEVTQTPSHQVTQMGQEVILRCVPISNHLYFYWYRQILGQKVEFLVSFYNNEISEKSEIFDDQFSVERPDGSNFTLKIRSTKLEDSAMYFCASRAGQGDYGYTFGSGTRLTVV.

V and J are TRBV15 and TRBJ1-1; D might be TRBD1 (6 bases). Trimming cost V 0 bases and J 6 bases, with 11 bases left between them. The CDR3 has 14 residues. Germline V gives CDR1 LNHNV, CDR2 YYDKDF (reference sequence). For the CDR3, the DNA is TGTGCCACCAGCAGAGAACCAGGGGACCCTGAAGCTTTCTTT. Its translation is CATSREPGDPEAFF.

The rearrangement uses TRBV7-8 and TRBJ2-3; tentative D call: TRBD2 (6 bases). V lost 5 bases and J 4 bases, leaving 19 bases between the germline ends. This CDR3 comprises 16 residues. The germline CDR1 and CDR2 sequences are SGHVS and FQNEAQ. The CDR3 region is CASSHTGVHTPDTQYF. For the CDR3, the DNA is TGTGCCAGCAGCCACACGGGGGTCCACACACCAGATACGCAGTATTTT.